A selection of T cell receptor beta chains follows, all from one sample in a study of naive and memory T cell subsets. One entry per CDR3 protein results from TCRdb running MiXCR on the UMI-ligation and nested PCR reads. The repertoire holds about 35,000 distinct CDR3 sequences, roughly 14% seen once, with around 20% in the top ten. Sequenced sample: effector memory CD4+ T cells from blood. The receptors stem from a human donor in good health. Both conserved end residues are part of each CDR3. Some rows have no size entry. The others give once, few or many, or a class for an expanded clone.

>TRBV20-1|TRBJ2-3|many
CSAPLAGSSPTQYF
>TRBV4-2|TRBJ1-2|many
CASSLWTDSNYGYTF
>TRBV9|TRBJ2-1|-
CASSVGLAAVSEQFF
>TRBV6-2/TRBV6-3|TRBJ2-1|-
CASSYGLAGGRDEQFF
>TRBV10-3|TRBJ2-2|medium-sized
CAISLRDRGGTGELFF
>TRBV5-1|TRBJ2-3|-
CASSMGQGIDTQYF
>TRBV18|TRBJ2-1|few
CASSTSATSYNEQFF
>TRBV29-1|TRBJ2-7|-
CSVGRGLEYEQYF
>TRBV7-4|TRBJ2-3|large
CASSLTSGDTDTQYF
>TRBV18|TRBJ1-4|many
CASSNDRLNEKLFF
>TRBV7-2|TRBJ2-7|medium-sized
CASSLEGLAVYEQYF
>TRBV6-4|TRBJ2-7|few
CASSDPPDRRGSYEQYF
>TRBV29-1|TRBJ2-1|medium-sized
CSVMPGGQYNEQFF
>TRBV12-3/TRBV12-4|TRBJ1-1|-
CASTRTESYTEAFF
>TRBV6-5|TRBJ1-1|-
CASRTIDTLAFF
>TRBV7-2|TRBJ2-1|many
CASSLMPSSYNEQFF
>TRBV6-1|TRBJ2-5|-
CATAQETQYF
>TRBV2|TRBJ2-2|-
CASSHLGTSSPGELFF
>TRBV10-3|TRBJ2-7|medium-sized
CAISEGLPTYEQYF
>TRBV28|TRBJ2-1|-
CASRPPGTSSNEQFF
>TRBV7-9|TRBJ1-5|few
CASSLAGIGQPQHF
>TRBV7-9|TRBJ1-4|-
CASSSGQNPNEKLFF
>TRBV5-1|TRBJ2-7|-
CASSQGGFEYEQYF
>TRBV7-2|TRBJ2-2|many
CASSFGPRSAGELFF
>TRBV29-1|TRBJ1-1|-
CSAQPRVGGRGNRMNTEAFF
>TRBV12-3/TRBV12-4|TRBJ1-1|few
CASSRGQGAITEAFF
>TRBV20-1|TRBJ1-2|-
CSARDPRTGDYGYTF
>TRBV3-1|TRBJ2-7|-
CASSQGWQGIGEQYF
>TRBV12-3/TRBV12-4|TRBJ1-5|-
CASSPDYRGPQHF
>TRBV5-5|TRBJ2-1|medium-sized
CASSLVGLLAISYNEQFF
>TRBV19|TRBJ2-7|-
CASKRDRGSYEQYF
>TRBV30|TRBJ2-1|many
CAWRLRVADQREGFKNEQFF